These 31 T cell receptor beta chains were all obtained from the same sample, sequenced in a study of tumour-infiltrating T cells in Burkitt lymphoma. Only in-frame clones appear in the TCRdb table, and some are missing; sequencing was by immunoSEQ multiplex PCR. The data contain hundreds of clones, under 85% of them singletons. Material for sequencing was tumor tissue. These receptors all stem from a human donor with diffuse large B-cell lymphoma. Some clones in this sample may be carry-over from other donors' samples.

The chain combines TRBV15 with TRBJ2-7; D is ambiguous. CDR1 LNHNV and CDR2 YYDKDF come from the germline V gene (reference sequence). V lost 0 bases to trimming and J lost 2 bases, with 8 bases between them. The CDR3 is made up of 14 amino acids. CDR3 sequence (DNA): TGTGCCACCAGCAGAGATCTTCAGACCTACGAGCAGTACTTC. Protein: CATSRDLQTYEQYF. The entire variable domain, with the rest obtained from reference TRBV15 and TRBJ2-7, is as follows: DAMVIQNPRYQVTQFGKPVTLSCSQTLNHNVMYWYQQKSSQAPKLLFHYYDKDFNNEADTPDNFQSRRPNTSFCFLDIRSPGLGDTAMYLCATSRDLQTYEQYFGPGTRLTVT.

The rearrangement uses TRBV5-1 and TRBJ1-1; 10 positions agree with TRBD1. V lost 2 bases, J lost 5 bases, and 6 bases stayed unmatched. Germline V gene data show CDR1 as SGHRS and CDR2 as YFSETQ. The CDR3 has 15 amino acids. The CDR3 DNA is TGCGCCAGCAGCTTTGGACAGGGGGGCAATACTGAAGCTTTCTTT. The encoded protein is CASSFGQGGNTEAFF.

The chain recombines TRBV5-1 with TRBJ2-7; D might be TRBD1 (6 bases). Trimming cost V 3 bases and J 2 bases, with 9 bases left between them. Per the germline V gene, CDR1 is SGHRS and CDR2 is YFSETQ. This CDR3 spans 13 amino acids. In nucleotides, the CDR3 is TGCGCCAGCAGCTGGGACAAAGCCTACGAGCAGTACTTC. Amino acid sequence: CASSWDKAYEQYF.

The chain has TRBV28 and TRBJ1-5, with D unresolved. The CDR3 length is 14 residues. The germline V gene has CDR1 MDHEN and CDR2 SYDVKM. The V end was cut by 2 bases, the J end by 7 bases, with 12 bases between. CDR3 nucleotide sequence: TGTGCCAGCAGTTTAGAGGCGACTCGCCAGCCCCAGCATTTT. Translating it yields CASSLEATRQPQHF.

The CDR3 region has the DNA TGTGCCAGCAGTTACGAGCGGGGAGGAAACGAGCAGTACTTC. This gives the protein CASSYERGGNEQYF. V and J are TRBV6-5 and TRBJ2-7; 7 bases align to TRBD2. CDR3 length: 14 residues. Germline V gene sequence: CDR1 MNHEY, CDR2 SVGAGI. V shed 2 bases, J shed 5 bases, and the junction held 6 bases outside the gene matches.

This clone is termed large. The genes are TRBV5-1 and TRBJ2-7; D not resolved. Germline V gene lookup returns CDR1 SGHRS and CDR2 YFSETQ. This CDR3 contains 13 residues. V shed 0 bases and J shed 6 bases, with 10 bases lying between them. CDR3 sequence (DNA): TGCGCCAGCAGCTTGGCCCTGGCTTTCGAGCAGTACTTC. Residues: CASSLALAFEQYF.

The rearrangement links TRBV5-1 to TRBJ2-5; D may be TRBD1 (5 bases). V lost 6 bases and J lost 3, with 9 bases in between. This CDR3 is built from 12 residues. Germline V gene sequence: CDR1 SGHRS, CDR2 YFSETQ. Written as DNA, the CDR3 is TGCGCCAGCAAGGACATAGAAGAGACCCAGTACTTC. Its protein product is CASKDIEETQYF.

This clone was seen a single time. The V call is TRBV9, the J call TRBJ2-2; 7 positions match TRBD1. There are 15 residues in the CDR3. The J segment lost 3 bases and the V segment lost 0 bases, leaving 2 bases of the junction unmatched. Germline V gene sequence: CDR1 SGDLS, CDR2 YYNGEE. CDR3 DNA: TGTGCCAGCAGCGTAGTAGGGGGCCACACCGGGGAGCTGTTTTTT. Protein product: CASSVVGGHTGELFF.

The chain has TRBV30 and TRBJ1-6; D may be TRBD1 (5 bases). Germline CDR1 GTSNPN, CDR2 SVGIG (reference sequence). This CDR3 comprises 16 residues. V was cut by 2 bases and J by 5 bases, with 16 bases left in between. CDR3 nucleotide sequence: TGTGCCTGGAGTCGCCTAGGGGCAGAGAATAATTCACCCCTCCACTTT. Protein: CAWSRLGAENNSPLHF. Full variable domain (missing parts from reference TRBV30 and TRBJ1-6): SQTIHQWPATLVQPVGSPLSLECTVEGTSNPNLYWYRQAAGRGLQLLFYSVGIGQISSEVPQNLSASRPQDRQFILSSKKLLLSDSGFYLCAWSRLGAENNSPLHFGNGTRLTVT.

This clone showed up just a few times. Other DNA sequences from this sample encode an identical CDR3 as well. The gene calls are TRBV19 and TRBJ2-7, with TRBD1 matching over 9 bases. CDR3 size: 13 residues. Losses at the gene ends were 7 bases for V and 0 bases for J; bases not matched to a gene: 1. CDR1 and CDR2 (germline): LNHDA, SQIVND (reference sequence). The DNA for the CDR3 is TGTGCCAGTACGGACAGGGGCTCCTACGAGCAGTACTTC. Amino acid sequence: CASTDRGSYEQYF.

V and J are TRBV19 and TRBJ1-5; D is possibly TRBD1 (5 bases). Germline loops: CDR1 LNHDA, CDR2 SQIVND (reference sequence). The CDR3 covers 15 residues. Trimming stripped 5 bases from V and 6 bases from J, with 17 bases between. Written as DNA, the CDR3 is TGTGCCAGTAGTGGTGGGGCAGGGTCCAGTCAGCCCCAGCATTTT. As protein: CASSGGAGSSQPQHF.

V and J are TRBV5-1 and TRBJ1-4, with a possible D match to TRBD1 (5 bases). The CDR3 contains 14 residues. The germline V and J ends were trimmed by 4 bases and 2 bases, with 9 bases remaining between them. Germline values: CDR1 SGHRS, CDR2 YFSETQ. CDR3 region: CASSIGVTNEKLFF. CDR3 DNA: TGCGCCAGCAGCATAGGGGTTACTAATGAAAAACTGTTTTTT.

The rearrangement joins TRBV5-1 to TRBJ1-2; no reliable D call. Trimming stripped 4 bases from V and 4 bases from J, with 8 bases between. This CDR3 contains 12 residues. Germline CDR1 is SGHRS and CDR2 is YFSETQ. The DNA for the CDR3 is TGCGCCAGCAGCCCCGACATCTATGGCTACACCTTC. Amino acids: CASSPDIYGYTF. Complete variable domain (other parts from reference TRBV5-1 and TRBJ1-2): KAGVTQTPRYLIKTRGQQVTLSCSPISGHRSVSWYQQTPGQGLQFLFEYFSETQRNKGNFPGRFSGRQFSNSRSEMNVSTLELGDSALYLCASSPDIYGYTFGSGTRLTVV.

CDR3 region: CASSLAVNEKLFF. The DNA for the CDR3 is TGCGCCAGCAGCTTGGCTGTTAATGAAAAACTGTTTTTT. The chain recombines TRBV5-1 with TRBJ1-4; D gene unclear. The germline V gene encodes CDR1 SGHRS and CDR2 YFSETQ. This CDR3 comprises 13 residues. The V gene lost 0 bases and the J gene lost 4 bases, with 4 bases spanning the gap.

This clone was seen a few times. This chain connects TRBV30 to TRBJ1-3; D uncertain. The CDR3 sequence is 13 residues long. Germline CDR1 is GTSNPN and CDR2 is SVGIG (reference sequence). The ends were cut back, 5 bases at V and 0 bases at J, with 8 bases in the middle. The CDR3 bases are TGTGCCTGGGGACGAAGCTCTGGAAACACCATATATTTT. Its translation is CAWGRSSGNTIYF.

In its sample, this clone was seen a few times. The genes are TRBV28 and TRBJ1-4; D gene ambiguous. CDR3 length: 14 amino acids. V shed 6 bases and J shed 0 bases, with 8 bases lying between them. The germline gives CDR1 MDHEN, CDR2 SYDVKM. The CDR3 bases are TGTGCCAGCAGCCTACCAGCAACTAATGAAAAACTGTTTTTT. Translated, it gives CASSLPATNEKLFF.

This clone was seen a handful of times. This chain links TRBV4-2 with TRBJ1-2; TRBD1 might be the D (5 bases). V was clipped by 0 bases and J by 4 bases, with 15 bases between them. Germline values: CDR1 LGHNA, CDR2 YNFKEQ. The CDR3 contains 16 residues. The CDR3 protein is CASSQDRGQELYGYTF. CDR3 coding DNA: TGTGCCAGCAGCCAAGATCGGGGCCAGGAACTCTATGGCTACACCTTC.

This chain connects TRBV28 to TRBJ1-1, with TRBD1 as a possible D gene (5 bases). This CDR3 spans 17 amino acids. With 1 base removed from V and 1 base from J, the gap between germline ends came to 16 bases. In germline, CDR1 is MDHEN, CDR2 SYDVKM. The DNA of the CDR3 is TGTGCCAGCAGTTTATTGATGGGGACCTATACGAACACTGAAGCTTTCTTT. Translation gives CASSLLMGTYTNTEAFF.

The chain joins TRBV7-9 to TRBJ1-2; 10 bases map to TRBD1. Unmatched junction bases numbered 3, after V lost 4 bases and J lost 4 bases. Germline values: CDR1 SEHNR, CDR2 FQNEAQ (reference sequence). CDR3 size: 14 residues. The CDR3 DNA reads TGTGCCAGCAGCTCGGGACAGGGGATCTATGGCTACACCTTC. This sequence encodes CASSSGQGIYGYTF.

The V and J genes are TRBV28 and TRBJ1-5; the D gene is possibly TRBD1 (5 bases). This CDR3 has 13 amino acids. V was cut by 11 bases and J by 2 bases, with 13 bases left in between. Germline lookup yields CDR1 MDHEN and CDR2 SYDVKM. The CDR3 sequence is CALGTAGNQPQHF. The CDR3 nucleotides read TGTGCCTTAGGGACCGCTGGCAATCAGCCCCAGCATTTT.

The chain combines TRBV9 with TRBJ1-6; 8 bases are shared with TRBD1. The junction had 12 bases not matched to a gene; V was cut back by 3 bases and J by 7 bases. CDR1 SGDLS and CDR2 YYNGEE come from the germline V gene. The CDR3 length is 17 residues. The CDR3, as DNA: TGTGCCAGCAGCGCGGGACAGGCAGTCGGCGGAAATTCACCCCTCCACTTT. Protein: CASSAGQAVGGNSPLHF.

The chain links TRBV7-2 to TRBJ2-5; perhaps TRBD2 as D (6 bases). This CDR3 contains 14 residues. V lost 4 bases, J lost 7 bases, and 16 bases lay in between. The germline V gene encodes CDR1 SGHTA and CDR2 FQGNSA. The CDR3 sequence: CASSSGLAIGTQYF. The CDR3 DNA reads TGTGCCAGCAGCTCTGGGCTAGCGATCGGGACCCAGTACTTC.

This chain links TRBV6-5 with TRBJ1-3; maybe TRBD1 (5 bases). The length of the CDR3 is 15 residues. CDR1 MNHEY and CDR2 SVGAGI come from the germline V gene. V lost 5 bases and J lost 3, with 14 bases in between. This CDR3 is CASSPGGWRGNTIYF. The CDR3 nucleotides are TGTGCCAGCAGTCCTGGGGGGTGGCGTGGAAACACCATATATTTT.

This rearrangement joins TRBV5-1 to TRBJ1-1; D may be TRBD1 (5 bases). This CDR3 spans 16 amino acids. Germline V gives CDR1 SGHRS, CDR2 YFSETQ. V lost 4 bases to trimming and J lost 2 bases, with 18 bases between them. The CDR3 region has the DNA TGCGCCAGCAGCCCGAAAAGCCAGGGCCCTAACACTGAAGCTTTCTTT. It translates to CASSPKSQGPNTEAFF.

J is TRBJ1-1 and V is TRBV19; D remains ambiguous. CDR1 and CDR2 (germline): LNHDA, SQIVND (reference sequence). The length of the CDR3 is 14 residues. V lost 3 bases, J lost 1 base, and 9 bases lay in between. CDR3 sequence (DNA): TGTGCCAGTAGTATTATCTGGGGGAACACTGAAGCTTTCTTT. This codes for CASSIIWGNTEAFF.

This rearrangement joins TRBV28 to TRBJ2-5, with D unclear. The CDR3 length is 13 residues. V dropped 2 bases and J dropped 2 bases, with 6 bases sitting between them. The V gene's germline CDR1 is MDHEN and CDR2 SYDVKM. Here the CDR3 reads CASSLILQETQYF. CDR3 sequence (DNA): TGTGCCAGCAGTTTAATACTACAAGAGACCCAGTACTTC.

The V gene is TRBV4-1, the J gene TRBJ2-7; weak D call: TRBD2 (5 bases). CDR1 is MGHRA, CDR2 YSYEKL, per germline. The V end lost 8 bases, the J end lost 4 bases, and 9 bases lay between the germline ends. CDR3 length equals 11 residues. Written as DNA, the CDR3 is TGCGCCAGCGGAGGTTCATACGAGCAGTACTTC. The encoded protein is CASGGSYEQYF.

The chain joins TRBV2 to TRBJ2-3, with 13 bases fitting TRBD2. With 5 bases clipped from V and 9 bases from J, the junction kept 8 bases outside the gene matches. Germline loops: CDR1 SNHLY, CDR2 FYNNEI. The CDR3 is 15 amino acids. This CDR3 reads CASSRTSGGPRTQYF. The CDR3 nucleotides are TGTGCCAGCAGTCGGACTAGCGGGGGCCCCAGAACGCAGTATTTT.

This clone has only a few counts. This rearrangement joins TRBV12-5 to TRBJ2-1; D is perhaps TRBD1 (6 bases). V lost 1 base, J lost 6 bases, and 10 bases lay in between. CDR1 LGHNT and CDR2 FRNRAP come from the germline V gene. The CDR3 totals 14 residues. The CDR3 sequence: CASGLGSDSNEQFF. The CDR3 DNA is TGTGCTAGTGGTTTGGGGTCGGACAGCAATGAGCAGTTCTTC. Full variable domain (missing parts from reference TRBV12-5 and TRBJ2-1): DARVTQTPRHKVTEMGQEVTMRCQPILGHNTVFWYRQTMMQGLELLAYFRNRAPLDDSGMPKDRFSAEMPDATLATLKIQPSEPRDSAVYFCASGLGSDSNEQFFGPGTRLTVL.

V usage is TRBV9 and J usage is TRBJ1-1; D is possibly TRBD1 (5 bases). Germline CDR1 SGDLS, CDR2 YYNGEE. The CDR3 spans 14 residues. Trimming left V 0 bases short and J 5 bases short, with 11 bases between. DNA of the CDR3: TGTGCCAGCAGCGTAGCTCCAGGGAGGACTGAAGCTTTCTTT. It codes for CASSVAPGRTEAFF.

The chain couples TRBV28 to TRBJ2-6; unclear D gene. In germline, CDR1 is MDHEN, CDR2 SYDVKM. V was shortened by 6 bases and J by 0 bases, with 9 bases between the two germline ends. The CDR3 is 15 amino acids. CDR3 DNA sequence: TGTGCCAGCAGCTCTCCAGGCTCTGGGGCCAACGTCCTGACTTTC. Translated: CASSSPGSGANVLTF.